The 6 T cell receptor beta chains in this list originate from one sample, sequenced in a study of sequential checkpoint blockade in melanoma. Sequencing used immunoSEQ multiplex PCR; TCRdb keeps in-frame clones, though not all of them. Of around 30,000 clones listed, less than 85% are singletons. The treatment here: randomized to nivolumab then ipilimumab (arm A) or the reverse (arm B). Here the sequenced sample was CD8+ T cells sorted from blood (inferred from file names), taken from a patient given nivolumab and ipilimumab in sequence. Receptors were obtained from a human donor with melanoma.

The chain couples TRBV27 to TRBJ2-1; 12 bases are shared with TRBD2. Trimming cost V 6 bases and J 7 bases; bases outside gene matches: 4. CDR1 and CDR2 from the germline V gene are MNHEY and SMNVEV (reference sequence). CDR3 length: 14 residues. The CDR3 loop is CASRLAGGVNEQFF. The DNA for the CDR3 is TGTGCCAGCAGGCTAGCGGGGGGGGTTAATGAGCAGTTCTTC.

The rearrangement uses TRBV28 and TRBJ2-7; D gene unclear. The germline V gene has CDR1 MDHEN and CDR2 SYDVKM. The CDR3 loop spans 16 amino acids. V gave up 1 base and J gave up 2 bases, with 15 bases separating them. The CDR3 region has the DNA TGTGCCAGCAGTTTATTGGCGGCACGAGTTACCTACGAGCAGTACTTC. Residues: CASSLLAARVTYEQYF.

This chain joins TRBV4-1 and TRBJ2-7, with a weak D call TRBD2 (5 bases). This CDR3 is built from 13 residues. The V end was cut by 0 bases, the J end by 6 bases, with 9 bases between. Germline CDR1 is MGHRA and CDR2 is YSYEKL. The CDR3 DNA reads TGCGCCAGCAGCCAAGAGAGGGTGTTCGAGCAGTACTTC. It codes for CASSQERVFEQYF.

The chain carries TRBV28 and TRBJ2-1, with TRBD1 identical over 7 bases. CDR3 length: 13 amino acids. In germline, CDR1 is MDHEN, CDR2 SYDVKM. The junction had 5 bases not matched to a gene; V was cut back by 4 bases and J by 8 bases. The CDR3 coding sequence is TGTGCCAGCAGTTCCCAGGGGGTGGATGAGCAGTTCTTC. Residues: CASSSQGVDEQFF.

A single count supports this clone. The chain has TRBV27 and TRBJ2-1; 8 bases fit TRBD2. The CDR3 runs to 14 residues. The V gene end was trimmed by 5 bases and the J gene end by 9 bases; junction bases not matched to a gene: 9. The germline V gene has CDR1 MNHEY and CDR2 SMNVEV (reference sequence). The CDR3: CASSPSGTRVEQFF. DNA for the CDR3: TGTGCCAGCAGTCCATCCGGGACTAGGGTTGAGCAGTTCTTC.

The genes are TRBV14 and TRBJ2-1, with D unresolved. Trimming pared 8 bases from V and 4 bases from J, leaving 6 bases between. The CDR3 runs 11 residues. Germline V gene lookup returns CDR1 SGHDN and CDR2 FVKESK. The CDR3 bases are TGTGCCAGCGGGCCGTACAATGAGCAGTTCTTC. Protein sequence: CASGPYNEQFF.